The sequence of this T cell receptor beta chain was determined in a study of cytomegalovirus exposure and HLA in healthy donors. PCR amplification relied on 60 Vbeta primers (plus 13 Jbeta primers). Sequencing was performed with immunoSEQ multiplex PCR; in TCRdb, only in-frame clones are kept and a portion is missing. The sample consists of around 200,000 clones, approximately 85% of them appearing once. The CDR3 sequence is 16 residues long. Germline lookup yields CDR1 SGHRS and CDR2 YFSETQ. J was trimmed by 6 bases and V by 3 bases; bases with no gene match: 12. J is TRBJ2-5 and V is TRBV5-1; 9 nucleotides align to TRBD1. The source is a woman between 50 and 59 years old in good health and CMV-seronegative. Sequenced sample: PBMCs. CDR3 sequence reads: CASSSDTGGVRKTQYF. Here the CDR3 DNA reads TGCGCCAGCAGCTCCGATACAGGGGGCGTCAGAAAGACCCAGTACTTC. Combining the CDR3 with reference TRBV5-1 and TRBJ2-5 gives the whole variable domain KAGVTQTPRYLIKTRGQQVTLSCSPISGHRSVSWYQQTPGQGLQFLFEYFSETQRNKGNFPGRFSGRQFSNSRSEMNVSTLELGDSALYLCASSSDTGGVRKTQYFGPGTRLLVL.